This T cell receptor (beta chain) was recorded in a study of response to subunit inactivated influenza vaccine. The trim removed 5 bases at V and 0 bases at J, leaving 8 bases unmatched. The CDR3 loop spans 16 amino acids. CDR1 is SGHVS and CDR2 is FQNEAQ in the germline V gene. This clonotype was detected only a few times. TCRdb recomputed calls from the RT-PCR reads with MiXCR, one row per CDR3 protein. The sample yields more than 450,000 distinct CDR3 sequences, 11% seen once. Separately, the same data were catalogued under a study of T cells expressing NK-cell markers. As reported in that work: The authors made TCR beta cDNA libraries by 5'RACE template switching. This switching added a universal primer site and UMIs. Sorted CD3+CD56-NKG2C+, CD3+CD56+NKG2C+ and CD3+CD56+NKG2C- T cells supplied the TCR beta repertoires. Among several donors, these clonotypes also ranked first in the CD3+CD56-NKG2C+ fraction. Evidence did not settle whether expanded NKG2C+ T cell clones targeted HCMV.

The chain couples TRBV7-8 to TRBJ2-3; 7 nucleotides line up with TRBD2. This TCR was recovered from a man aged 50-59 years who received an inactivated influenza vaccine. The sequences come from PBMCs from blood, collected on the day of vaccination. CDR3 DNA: TGTGCCAGCAGCGCATCCGGGACTATGAGCACAGATACGCAGTATTTT. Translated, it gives CASSASGTMSTDTQYF.